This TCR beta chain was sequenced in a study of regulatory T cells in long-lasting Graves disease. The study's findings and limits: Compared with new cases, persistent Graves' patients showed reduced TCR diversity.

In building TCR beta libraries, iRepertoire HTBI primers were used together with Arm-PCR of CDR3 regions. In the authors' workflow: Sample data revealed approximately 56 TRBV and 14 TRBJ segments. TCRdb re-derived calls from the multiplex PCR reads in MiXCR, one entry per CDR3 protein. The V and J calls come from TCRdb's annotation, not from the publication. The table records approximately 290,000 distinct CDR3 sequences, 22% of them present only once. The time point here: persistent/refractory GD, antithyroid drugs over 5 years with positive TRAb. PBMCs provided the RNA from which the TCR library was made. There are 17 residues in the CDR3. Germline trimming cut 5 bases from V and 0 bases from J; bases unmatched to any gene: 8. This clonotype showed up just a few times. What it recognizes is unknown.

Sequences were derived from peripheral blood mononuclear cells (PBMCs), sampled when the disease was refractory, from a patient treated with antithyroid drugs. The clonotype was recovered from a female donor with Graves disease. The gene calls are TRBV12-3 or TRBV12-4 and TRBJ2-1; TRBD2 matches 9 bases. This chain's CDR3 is CASSTRLADSSYNEQFF. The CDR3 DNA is TGTGCCAGCAGTACTCGACTAGCGGATAGCTCCTACAATGAGCAGTTCTTC.